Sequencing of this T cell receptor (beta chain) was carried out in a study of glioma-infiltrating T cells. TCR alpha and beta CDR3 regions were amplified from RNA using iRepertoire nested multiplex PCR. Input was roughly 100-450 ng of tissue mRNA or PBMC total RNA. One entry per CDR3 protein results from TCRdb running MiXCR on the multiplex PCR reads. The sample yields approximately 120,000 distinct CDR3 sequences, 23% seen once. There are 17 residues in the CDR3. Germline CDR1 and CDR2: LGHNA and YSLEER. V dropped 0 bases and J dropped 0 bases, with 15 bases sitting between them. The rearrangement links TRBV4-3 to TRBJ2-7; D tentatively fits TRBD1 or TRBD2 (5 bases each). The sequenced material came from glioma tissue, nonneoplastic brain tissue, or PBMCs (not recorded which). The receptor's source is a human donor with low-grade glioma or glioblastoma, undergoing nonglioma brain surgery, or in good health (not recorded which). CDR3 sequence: CASSQDRLRESSYEQYF. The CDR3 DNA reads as TGCGCCAGCAGCCAAGATCGACTCAGGGAGAGCTCCTACGAGCAGTACTTC.